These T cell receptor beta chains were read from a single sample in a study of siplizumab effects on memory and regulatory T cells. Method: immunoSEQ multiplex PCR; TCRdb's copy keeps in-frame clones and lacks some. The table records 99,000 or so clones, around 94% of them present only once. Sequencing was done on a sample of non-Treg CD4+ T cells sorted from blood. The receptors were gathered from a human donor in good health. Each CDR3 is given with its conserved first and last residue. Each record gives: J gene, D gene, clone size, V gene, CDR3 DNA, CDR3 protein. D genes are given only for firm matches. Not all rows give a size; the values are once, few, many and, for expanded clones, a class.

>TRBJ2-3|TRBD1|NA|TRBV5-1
TGCGCCAGCGGGACGGACAGGGTGGTTATTACAGATACGCAGTATTTT
CASGTDRVVITDTQYF
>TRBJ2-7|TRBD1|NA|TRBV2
TGTGCCAGCAGTGACAGCCGGGACAGGGGCGACGAGCAGTACTTC
CASSDSRDRGDEQYF
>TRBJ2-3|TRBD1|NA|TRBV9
TGTGCCAGCAGCGTTCGGGCCCGGGACAGTGACACAGATACGCAGTATTTT
CASSVRARDSDTDTQYF
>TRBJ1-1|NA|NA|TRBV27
TGTGCCAGCAGTAGGTTGGTGCAGGGGCTCACTGAAGCTTTCTTT
CASSRLVQGLTEAFF
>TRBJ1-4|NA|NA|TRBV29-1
TGCAGCGTGATAGGGTCGTGGGGTATTAATGAAAAACTGTTTTTT
CSVIGSWGINEKLFF
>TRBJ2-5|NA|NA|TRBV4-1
TGCGCCAGCAGCCAAGATGGGAACAACCAAGAGACCCAGTACTTC
CASSQDGNNQETQYF
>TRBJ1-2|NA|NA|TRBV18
TGTGCCAGCTCACCGCAGCCTGAGATGTGGGACTATGGCTACACCTTC
CASSPQPEMWDYGYTF
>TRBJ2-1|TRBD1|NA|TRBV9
TGTGCCAGCAGCGGACAGGGTTGGAATGAGCAGTTCTTC
CASSGQGWNEQFF
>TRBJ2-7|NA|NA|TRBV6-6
TGTGCCAGCAGGAGGATGGGGGGCACCTACGAGCAGTACTTC
CASRRMGGTYEQYF
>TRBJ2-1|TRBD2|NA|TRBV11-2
TGTGCCAGCAGCTTTCGCGGGAGCATCGATTCACTTGAGCAGTTCTTC
CASSFRGSIDSLEQFF
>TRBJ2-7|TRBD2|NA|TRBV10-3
TGTGCCATCAGTGCTAGTGGACTAGCCTTTGACGAGCAGTACTTC
CAISASGLAFDEQYF
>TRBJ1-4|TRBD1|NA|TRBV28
TGTGCCAGCAATACCAGGGGGGTCGGGGAAAAACTGTTTTTT
CASNTRGVGEKLFF
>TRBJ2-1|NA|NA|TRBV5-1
TGCGCCAGCAGGACAGGATTGGGCTACAATGAGCAGTTCTTC
CASRTGLGYNEQFF
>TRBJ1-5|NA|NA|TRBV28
TGTGCCAGCAGTTTTGTGCGCAATCAGCCCCAGCATTTT
CASSFVRNQPQHF
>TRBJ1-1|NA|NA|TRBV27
TGTGCCAGCAGCGTCAGGGAGAGCACTGAAGCTTTCTTT
CASSVRESTEAFF
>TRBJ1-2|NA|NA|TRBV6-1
TGTGCCAGCAGAGCCACAGGGATCAGCTATGGCTACACCTTC
CASRATGISYGYTF
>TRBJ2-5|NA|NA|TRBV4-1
TGCGCCAGCAGCCAAGGCATGGTGAGGGAGACCCAGTACTTC
CASSQGMVRETQYF
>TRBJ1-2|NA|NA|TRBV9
TGTGCCAGCAGCCCGGGCCGAGAGATCTATGGCTACACCTTC
CASSPGREIYGYTF
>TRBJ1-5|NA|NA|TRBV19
TGTGCCAGTAGGCACGATCCGGCTCATCAGCCCCAGCATTTT
CASRHDPAHQPQHF
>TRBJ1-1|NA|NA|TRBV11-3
TGTGCCAGCACTAGTGGCCCTGAAGCTTTCTTT
CASTSGPEAFF
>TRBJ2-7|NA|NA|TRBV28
TGTGCCAGCAGTTTCGGGGGACCCCGCTACGAGCAGTACTTC
CASSFGGPRYEQYF
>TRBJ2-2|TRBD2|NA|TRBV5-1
TGCGCCAGCAGCTTCCACAGTCTAGCGGGAGTGGGTACCGGGGAGCTGTTTTTT
CASSFHSLAGVGTGELFF
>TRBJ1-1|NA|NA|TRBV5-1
TGCGCCAGCAGCTTCTTACTGCCTAACACTGAAGCTTTCTTT
CASSFLLPNTEAFF
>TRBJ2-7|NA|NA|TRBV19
TGTGCCAGTAGTATGGAAATACCCTACTACGAGCAGTACTTC
CASSMEIPYYEQYF
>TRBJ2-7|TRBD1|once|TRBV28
TGTGCCAGCAGTTTATCGGACAGGGGGTACGAGCAGTACTTC
CASSLSDRGYEQYF
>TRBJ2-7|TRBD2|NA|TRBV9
TGTGCCAGCAGCGTAGTAGCGGGTGGCGCCGAGCAGTACTTC
CASSVVAGGAEQYF
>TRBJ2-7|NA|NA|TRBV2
TGTGCCAGCAGCGAGCAGGCCGCCTACGAGCAGTACTTC
CASSEQAAYEQYF
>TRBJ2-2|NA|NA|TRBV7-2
TGTGCCAGCAGTTCGGGACCCCACACCGGGGAGCTGTTTTTT
CASSSGPHTGELFF
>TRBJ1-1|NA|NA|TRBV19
TGTGCCAGTATATTAGCCGAGGGATTGAACACTGAAGCTTTCTTT
CASILAEGLNTEAFF
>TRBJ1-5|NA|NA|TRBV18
TGTGCCAGCTCACCAGAAGGACGGGTAAATCAGCCCCAGCATTTT
CASSPEGRVNQPQHF
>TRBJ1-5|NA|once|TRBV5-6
TGTGCCAGCAGCTTGAATTTGAGGGGCGTAGGCAATCAGCCCCAGCATTTT
CASSLNLRGVGNQPQHF
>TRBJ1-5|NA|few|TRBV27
TGTGCCAGCAGTTTATCCGATGGTCAGCCCCAGCATTTT
CASSLSDGQPQHF
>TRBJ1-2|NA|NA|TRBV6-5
TGTGCCAGCAGGAGGAGGGCGGTGGATGGCTACACCTTC
CASRRRAVDGYTF
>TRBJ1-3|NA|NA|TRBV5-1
TGCGCCAGCAGCCTCGCGGTGGGGGCCAGCTCTGGAAACACCATATATTTT
CASSLAVGASSGNTIYF
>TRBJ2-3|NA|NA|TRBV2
TGTGCCAGCGGTCGGGATCAGCCCGGGTATACGCAGTATTTT
CASGRDQPGYTQYF
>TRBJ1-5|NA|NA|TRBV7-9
TGTGCCAGCAGCTTAGATGGAGAGGGGAGGCAGCCCCAGCATTTT
CASSLDGEGRQPQHF
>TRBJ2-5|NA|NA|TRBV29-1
TGCAGCGTTGTGATAAGCCCGTTCCAAGAGACCCAGTACTTC
CSVVISPFQETQYF
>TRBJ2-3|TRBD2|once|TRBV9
TGTGCCAGCGGGAAAGCGGGAGTAGGCACAGATACGCAGTATTTT
CASGKAGVGTDTQYF
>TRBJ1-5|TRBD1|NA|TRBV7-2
TGTGCCAGCAGCTCTGCAGGGGGTACTGGCAATCAGCCCCAGCATTTT
CASSSAGGTGNQPQHF
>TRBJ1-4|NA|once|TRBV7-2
TGTGCCAGCAGCTTAGGCGGAGGGGCAACTAATGAAAAACTGTTTTTT
CASSLGGGATNEKLFF
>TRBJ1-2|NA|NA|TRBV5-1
TGCGCCAGCAGCCCCGAGGGGTGGATTTATGGCTACACCTTC
CASSPEGWIYGYTF
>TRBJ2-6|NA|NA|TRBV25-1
TGTGCCAGCAGTGATCACAGAAACTCTGGGGCCAACGTCCTGACTTTC
CASSDHRNSGANVLTF
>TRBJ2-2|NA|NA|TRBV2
TGTGCCAGCAGCCCAAATGGGGCAGAAACCGGGGAGCTGTTTTTT
CASSPNGAETGELFF
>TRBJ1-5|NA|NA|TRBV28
TGTGCCAGCACAAAGAGGGCGCCGGGACAGCCCCAGCATTTT
CASTKRAPGQPQHF
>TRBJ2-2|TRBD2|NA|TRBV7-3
TGTGCCAGCACCCCAATCCCAGCGACTAGCGGAACCGGGGAGCTGTTTTTT
CASTPIPATSGTGELFF
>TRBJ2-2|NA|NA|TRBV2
TGTGCCAGCAGAACAGTTCCTAAGGCCGGGGAGCTGTTTTTT
CASRTVPKAGELFF
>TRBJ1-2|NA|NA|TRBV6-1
TGTGCCAGCAGTGTCCTGGCAGCCGGGAACTATGGCTACACCTTC
CASSVLAAGNYGYTF
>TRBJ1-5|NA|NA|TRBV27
TGTGCCAGCGGCCTAGTGGCGAGTCAGCCCCAGCATTTT
CASGLVASQPQHF
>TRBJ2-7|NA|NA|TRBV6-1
TGTGCCAGCAGTGACGCCGCTGGGCGGGGCTACGAGCAGTACTTC
CASSDAAGRGYEQYF
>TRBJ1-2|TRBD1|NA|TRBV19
TGTGCCGTTGGGAAGGGGGCAGCATATGGCTACACCTTC
CAVGKGAAYGYTF